This TCR beta chain originates from a study of beta chain features in type 1 diabetes. Study findings and constraints: Researchers report that Type 1 diabetes patients had moderately but significantly shorter TCRB CDR3s across all four CD4+ subsets. Fewer insertions but more deletions were seen at VDJ junctions in type 1 diabetes patients.

This clone was counted between two and nine times. The target antigen is unknown. Sequenced material consisted of expressed TCRB transcripts (all of the isolated RNA was reverse transcribed). Method: immunoSEQ multiplex PCR; TCRdb's copy keeps in-frame clones and lacks some. The table lists 240,000 or so clones, roughly 20% of them singletons. The V gene lost 3 bases and the J gene lost 12 bases, with 15 bases spanning the gap. Germline V gives CDR1 MDHEN, CDR2 SYDVKM. This CDR3 contains 13 residues. All of the sorted populations showed purity greater than 95%. The sequence was collected from a woman in her thirties or forties with type 1 diabetes. Sequencing was carried out using naive CD4+ T cells from blood. The chain employs TRBV28 and TRBJ2-1; D perhaps matches TRBD1 (5 bases). The CDR3 DNA reads as TGTGCCAGCAGTTTGGAGACGGTCCAGGGGCAGTTCTTC. The encoded protein is CASSLETVQGQFF.